In its sample, the clone carrying this T cell receptor beta chain was seen once. This sample stems from a study of blood T cell repertoires in COVID-19. Across the whole study: From the United States, Italy and Spain came samples of acute and convalescent COVID-19.

Per germline, CDR1 LGHNT and CDR2 FRNRAP. The CDR3 has 14 residues. The ends lost 6 bases at V and 8 bases at J; junction bases unmatched: 9. Using immunoSEQ multiplex PCR, the repertoire was profiled, and TCRdb retains in-frame clones only, with some absent. This sample has roughly 190,000 clones; about 83% occur once, and the top ten carry 3.7%. The chain recombines TRBV12-5 with TRBJ1-2; 10 bases map to TRBD1. The sample was peripheral blood. The clonotype comes from a young man with active or convalescent COVID-19. The CDR3, as DNA: TGTGCTAGTGGCTATCTAGACAGGGGGCAAGGCTACACCTTC. It is translated as CASGYLDRGQGYTF.